The sequence of this T cell receptor beta chain was determined in a study of blood T cell repertoires in COVID-19. Looking at the study overall: T cells, B-cell-depleted T cells, or PBMCs supplied cDNA or gDNA.

CDR1 and CDR2 (germline): MGHRA, YSYEKL. This CDR3 comprises 14 residues. The V end was cut by 5 bases, the J end by 2 bases, with 11 bases between. Seattle patients were enrolled while actively infected and followed longitudinally. Authors' data handling: Scientists estimated how many nucleated cells there were by amplifying reference gene primers. The data were produced by immunoSEQ multiplex PCR, yet TCRdb's version contains in-frame clones alone and is incomplete. For V, J and clone size, that table is used; D and trimming come from the DNA. The table records over 450,000 clones, approximately 92% of them present only once.

The chain is built from TRBV4-1 and TRBJ2-3; no clear D. Sequences were obtained from peripheral blood. This clonotype was obtained from a man aged 18 to 30 with COVID-19, enrolled during active disease. This CDR3 reads CASSEIRLTDTQYF. The CDR3 DNA is TGCGCCAGCAGCGAGATAAGACTCACAGATACGCAGTATTTT.